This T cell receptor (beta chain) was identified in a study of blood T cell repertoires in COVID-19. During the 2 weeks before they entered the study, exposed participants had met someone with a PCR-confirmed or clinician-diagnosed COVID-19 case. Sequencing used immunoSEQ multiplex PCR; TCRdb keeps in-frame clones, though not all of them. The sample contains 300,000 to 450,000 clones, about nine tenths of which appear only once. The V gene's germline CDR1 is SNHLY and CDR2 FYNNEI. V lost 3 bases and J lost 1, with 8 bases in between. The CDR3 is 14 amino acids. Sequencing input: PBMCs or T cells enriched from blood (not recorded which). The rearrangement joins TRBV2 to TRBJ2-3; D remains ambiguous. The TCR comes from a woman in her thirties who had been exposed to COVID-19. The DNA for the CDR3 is TGTGCCAGCAGTGAGACTCCTCGCACAGATACGCAGTATTTT. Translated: CASSETPRTDTQYF.